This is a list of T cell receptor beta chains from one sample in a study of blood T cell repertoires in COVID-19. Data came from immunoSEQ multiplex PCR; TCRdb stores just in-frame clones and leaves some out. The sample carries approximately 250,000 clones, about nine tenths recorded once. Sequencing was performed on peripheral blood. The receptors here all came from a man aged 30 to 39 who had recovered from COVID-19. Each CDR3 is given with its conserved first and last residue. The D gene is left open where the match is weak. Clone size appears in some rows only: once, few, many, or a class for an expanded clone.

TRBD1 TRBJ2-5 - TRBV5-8 TGTGCCAGCAGTCGAGGACAGGGCCGAGAGACCCAGTACTTC CASSRGQGRETQYF
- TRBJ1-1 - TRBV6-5 TGTGCCAGCAGTTACTCGCAGGGTAGGGCCACTGAAGCTTTCTTT CASSYSQGRATEAFF
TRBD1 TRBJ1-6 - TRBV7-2 TGTGCCAGCAGACTAAATCCGGGACAGGATAATTCACCCCTCCACTTT CASRLNPGQDNSPLHF
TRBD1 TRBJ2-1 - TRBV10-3 TGTGCCATCAGGGGACAGCTAAGCTCCTACAATGAGCAGTTCTTC CAIRGQLSSYNEQFF
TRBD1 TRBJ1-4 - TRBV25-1 TGTGCCAGCAGTGGACAGGGTGGGACTAATGAAAAACTGTTTTTT CASSGQGGTNEKLFF
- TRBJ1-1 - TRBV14 TGTGCCAGCAGCCAAGATGAGGCAGTTGAAGCTTTCTTT CASSQDEAVEAFF
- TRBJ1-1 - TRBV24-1 TGTGCCACCAGTGATTTGGGCGAGGTAGCTTTCTTT CATSDLGEVAFF
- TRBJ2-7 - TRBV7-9 TGTGCCAGCAGCTTAGAATCACAACGAATATACGAGCAGTACTTC CASSLESQRIYEQYF
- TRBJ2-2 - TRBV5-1 TGCGCCAGCAGCTTTCCGACTGCGAACACCGGGGAGCTGTTTTTT CASSFPTANTGELFF
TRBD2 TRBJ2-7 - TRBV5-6 TGTGCCAGCAGCTTGAATAGTGCGGGGGGCCTCCCCTACGAGCAGTACTTC CASSLNSAGGLPYEQYF
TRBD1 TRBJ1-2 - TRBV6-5 TGTGCCAGCAGAGTACAGGGGCAATCCTATGGCTACACCTTC CASRVQGQSYGYTF
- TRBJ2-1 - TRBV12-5 TGTGCTAGTGGTTTCCTAACGGGCGGGGTAAATAATGAGCAGTTCTTC CASGFLTGGVNNEQFF
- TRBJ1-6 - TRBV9 TGTGCCAGCAGCGTAGCTTTAGGGGATGCTTCACCCCTCCACTTT CASSVALGDASPLHF
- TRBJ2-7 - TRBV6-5 TGTGCCAGCAGTTACTCCCCCTGGGCCACAACCTACGAGCAGTACTTC CASSYSPWATTYEQYF
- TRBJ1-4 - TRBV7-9 TGTGCCAGCAGCCCACGACAAGATAATGAAAAACTGTTTTTT CASSPRQDNEKLFF
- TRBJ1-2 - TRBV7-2 TGTGCCAGCAGCTCCCTACTTTGGAGGGCTTATGGCTACACCTTC CASSSLLWRAYGYTF
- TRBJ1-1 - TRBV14 TGTGCCAGCAGCCCACAAATGAACACTGAAGCTTTCTTT CASSPQMNTEAFF
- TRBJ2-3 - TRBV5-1 TGCGCCAGCAGTGGAGGGTCTAGCACAGATACGCAGTATTTT CASSGGSSTDTQYF
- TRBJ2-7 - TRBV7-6 TGTGCCAGCAGCTATAGAGTCTCCTACGAGCAGTACTTC CASSYRVSYEQYF
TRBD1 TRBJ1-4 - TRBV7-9 TGTGCCAGCAGCTTAGCTATAGGACAGGGTCCTGAAAAACTGTTTTTT CASSLAIGQGPEKLFF
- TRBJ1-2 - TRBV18 TGTGCCAGCGCCATGGGGAGGGACGGCTATGGCTACACCTTC CASAMGRDGYGYTF
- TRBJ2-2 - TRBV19 TGTGCCAGTAGGCCAGGGTGGGCCGGGGAGCTGTTTTTT CASRPGWAGELFF
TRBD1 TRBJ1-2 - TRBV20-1 TGCAGTGCTAGTGGCAGGGGACAGGGGGCGAATGGGTATGGCTACACCTTC CSASGRGQGANGYGYTF
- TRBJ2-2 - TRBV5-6 TGTGCCAGCAGCTTGGAGACAAGGGAGGCGGACACCGGGGAGCTGTTTTTT CASSLETREADTGELFF
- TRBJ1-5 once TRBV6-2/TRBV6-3 TGTGCCAGCAGTTACTCGGCGGCCCTTAGCAATCAGCCCCAGCATTTT CASSYSAALSNQPQHF
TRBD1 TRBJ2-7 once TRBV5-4 TGTGCCAGCAGTACTACCTACCGGGACAGGCGGCACGAGCAGTACTTC CASSTTYRDRRHEQYF
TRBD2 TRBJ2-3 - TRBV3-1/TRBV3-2 TGTGCCAGCAGCCCCACATTGACTAGCGGGGGGTTGGATACGCAGTATTTT CASSPTLTSGGLDTQYF
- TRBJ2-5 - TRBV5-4 TGTGCCAGCAGGCCTACCGCGGCCCCGCGGGAGACCCAGTACTTC CASRPTAAPRETQYF
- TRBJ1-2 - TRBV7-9 TGTGCCAGCAGCCCCGAGGTTATTCCCCCGGATGGCTACACCTTC CASSPEVIPPDGYTF
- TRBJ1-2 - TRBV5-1 TGCGCCAGCAGCTTGGCCTCAGGTGGCTCTAACTATGGCTACACCTTC CASSLASGGSNYGYTF
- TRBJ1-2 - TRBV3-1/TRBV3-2 TGTGCCAGCAGCCAGTCGGGGGGGAAGGATGGCTACACCTTC CASSQSGGKDGYTF
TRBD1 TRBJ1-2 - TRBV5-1 TGCGCCAGCAGCTCGGGACAGGGGGCGCTGGGCTACACCTTC CASSSGQGALGYTF
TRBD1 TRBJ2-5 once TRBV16 TGTGCCAGCAGCCAAAAGGACAGGGAGGTTATGCAGGAGACCCAGTACTTC CASSQKDREVMQETQYF
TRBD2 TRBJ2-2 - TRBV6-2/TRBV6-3 TGTGCCAGCAGTCGTACTAGCGGGGGTACCTCCGGGGAGCTGTTTTTT CASSRTSGGTSGELFF
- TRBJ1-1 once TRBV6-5 TGTGCCAGCAGTTACTCGAATCGGGTCCCGCCATTTGAAGCTTTCTTT CASSYSNRVPPFEAFF
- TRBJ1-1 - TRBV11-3 TGTGCCAGCAGCTTCTTGGTGAGCACTGAAGCTTTCTTT CASSFLVSTEAFF
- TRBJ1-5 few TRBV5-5 TGTGCCAGCAGCTCGGCCCCCGGGGAGCCCCAGCATTTT CASSSAPGEPQHF
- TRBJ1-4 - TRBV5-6 TGTGCCAGCAGCTTAGGAGGAGGCGGTGAAAAACTGTTTTTT CASSLGGGGEKLFF
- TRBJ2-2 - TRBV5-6 TGTGCCAGCAGCTGGGGAGACTCTACCGGGGAGCTGTTTTTT CASSWGDSTGELFF
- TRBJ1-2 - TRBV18 TGTGCCAGCTCACCACCGACGGGCTATGGCTACACCTTC CASSPPTGYGYTF
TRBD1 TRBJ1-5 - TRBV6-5 TGTGCCAGCAGTTACTCGACAGGGGGCGTTCAGCCCCAGCATTTT CASSYSTGGVQPQHF
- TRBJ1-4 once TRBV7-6 TGTGCCAGCAGCCTCCGGGACTACACTGAAAAACTGTTTTTT CASSLRDYTEKLFF
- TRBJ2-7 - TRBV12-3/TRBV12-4 TGTGCCAGCAGTTTATTTTCTCTTTTCGAGCAGTACTTC CASSLFSLFEQYF
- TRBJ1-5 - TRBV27 TGTGCCAGCAGGGAGGGCAATCAGCCCCAGCATTTT CASREGNQPQHF
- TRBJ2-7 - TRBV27 TGTGCCAGCAGTGAAACAGGGTGGGCATCCTACGAGCAGTACTTC CASSETGWASYEQYF
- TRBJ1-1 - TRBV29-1 TGCAGCGTTCACCGTGGCAACACTGAAGCTTTCTTT CSVHRGNTEAFF
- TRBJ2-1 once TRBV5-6 TGTGCCAGCAGCTTGGGCGGACTTTTGAATGAGCAGTTCTTC CASSLGGLLNEQFF
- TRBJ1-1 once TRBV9 TGTGCCAGCAGCGCCGCAGGGAACACTGAAGCTTTCTTT CASSAAGNTEAFF
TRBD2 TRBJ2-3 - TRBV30 TGTGCCTGGAGGAGCGGGGGGGCCCAAGATACGCAGTATTTT CAWRSGGAQDTQYF
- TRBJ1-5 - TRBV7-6 TGTGCCAGCAGCTTAGGACAGAATCAGCCCCAGCATTTT CASSLGQNQPQHF